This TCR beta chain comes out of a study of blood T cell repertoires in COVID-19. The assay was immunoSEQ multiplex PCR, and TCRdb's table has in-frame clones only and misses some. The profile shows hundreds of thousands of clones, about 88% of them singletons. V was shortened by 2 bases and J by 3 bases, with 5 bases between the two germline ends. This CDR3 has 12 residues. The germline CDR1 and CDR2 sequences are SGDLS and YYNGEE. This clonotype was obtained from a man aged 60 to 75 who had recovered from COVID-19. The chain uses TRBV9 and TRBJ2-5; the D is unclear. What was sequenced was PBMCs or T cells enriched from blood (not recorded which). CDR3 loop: CASSVGEETQYF. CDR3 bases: TGTGCCAGCAGCGTTGGAGAAGAGACCCAGTACTTC.